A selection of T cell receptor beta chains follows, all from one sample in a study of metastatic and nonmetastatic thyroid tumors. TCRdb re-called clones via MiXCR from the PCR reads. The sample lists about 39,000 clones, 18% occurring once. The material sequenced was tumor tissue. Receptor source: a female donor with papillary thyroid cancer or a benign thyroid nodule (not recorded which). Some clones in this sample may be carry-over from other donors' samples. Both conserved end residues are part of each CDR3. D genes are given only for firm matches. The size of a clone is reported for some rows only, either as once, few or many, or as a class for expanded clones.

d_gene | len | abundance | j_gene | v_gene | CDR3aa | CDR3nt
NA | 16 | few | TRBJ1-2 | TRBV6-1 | CASSPLQSTGSYVYTF | TGCGCCAGCAGTCCCCTTCAAAGTACAGGGTCCTATGTCTACACCTTC
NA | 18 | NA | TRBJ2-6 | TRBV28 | CASHPTRGAGSGANVLTF | TGTGCCAGCCATCCCACACGGGGGGCAGGGTCTGGGGCCAACGTCCTGACTTTC
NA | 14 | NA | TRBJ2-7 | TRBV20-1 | CSAVAGGSSYEQHF | NA
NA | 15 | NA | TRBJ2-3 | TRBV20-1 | CSARVGVLSTDTQYF | TGCAGTGCTAGAGTAGGGGTTTTGAGCACAGATACGCAGTATTTT
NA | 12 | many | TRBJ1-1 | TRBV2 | CASSEGFTEAFF | TGTGCCAGCAGTGAAGGGTTTACTGAAGCTTTCTTT
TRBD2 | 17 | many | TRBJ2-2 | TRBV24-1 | CATSDSVAGPHTGELFF | TGTGCCACCAGTGATTCGGTAGCGGGGCCTCACACCGGGGAGCTGTTTTTT
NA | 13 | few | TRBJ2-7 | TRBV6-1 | CASSAEGMYEQYF | TGTGCCAGCAGCGCGGAGGGGATGTACGAGCAGTACTTC
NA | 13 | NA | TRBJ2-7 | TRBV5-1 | CASSLPSPYEQYF | TGCGCCAGCAGCTTGCCTAGCCCCTACGAGCAGTACTTC
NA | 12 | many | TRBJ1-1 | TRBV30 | CAWTRSNTEAFF | TGTGCCTGGACAAGGAGCAACACTGAAGCTTTCTTT
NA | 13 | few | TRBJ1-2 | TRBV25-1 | CASSEGTNNACTF | TGTGCCAGCAGTGAGGGGACAAATAACGCCTGCACCTTC
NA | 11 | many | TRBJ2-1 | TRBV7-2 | CASRSYNEQFF | TGTGCCAGCAGGTCCTACAATGAGCAGTTCTTC
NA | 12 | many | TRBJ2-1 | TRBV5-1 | CASGSSYNEQFF | TGCGCCAGCGGGAGCTCCTACAATGAGCAGTTCTTC
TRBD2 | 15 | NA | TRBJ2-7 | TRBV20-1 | CSARGPRLAGDEQYF | TGCAGTGCCAGGGGTCCGCGACTAGCGGGCGACGAGCAGTACTTC
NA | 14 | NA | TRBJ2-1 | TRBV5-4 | CASSLRVWDNEQFF | TGTGCCAGCAGCTTAAGGGTCTGGGACAATGAGCAGTTCTTC
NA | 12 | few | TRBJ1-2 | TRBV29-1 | CSVFDSVYGCTF | TGCAGCGTTTTTGACAGCGTCTATGGCTGCACCTTC
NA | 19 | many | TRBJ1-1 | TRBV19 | CASIKNSLWGGKSNTEAFF | TGTGCCAGTATTAAAAACTCACTTTGGGGGGGCAAGTCGAACACCGAAGCTTTCTTT
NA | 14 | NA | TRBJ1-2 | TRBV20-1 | CSARDLGVGYVYTF | TGCAGTGCAAGAGATTTGGGAGTTGGGTATGTCTACACCTTC
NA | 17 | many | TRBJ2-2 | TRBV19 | CASSIIGGGSDTGELFF | TGTGCCAGTAGTATCATTGGTGGGGGCAGCGACACCGGGGAGCTGTTTTTT
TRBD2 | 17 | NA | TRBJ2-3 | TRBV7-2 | CASSLAPSGCRTDTQYF | TGTGCCAGCAGCTTAGCCCCTAGCGGGTGCCGCACAGATACACAGTATTTT
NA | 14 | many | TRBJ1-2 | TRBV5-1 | CASSLDGTPSGYTF | TGCGCCAGCAGCTTGGATGGGACACCATCCGGCTACACCTTC
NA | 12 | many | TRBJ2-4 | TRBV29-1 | CSSRGPGNIQYF | TGCAGCTCGAGAGGGCCGGGGAACATTCAGTACTTC
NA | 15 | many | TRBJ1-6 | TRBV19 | CASIGSGIFGSPLHF | TGTGCCAGTATTGGATCAGGGATCTTCGGCTCACCCCTCCACTTT
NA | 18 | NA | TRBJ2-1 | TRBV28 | CASSLEWQGPIHGNEQFF | TGTGCCAGCAGTTTAGAGTGGCAGGGGCCCATCCACGGGAATGAGCAGTTCTTC
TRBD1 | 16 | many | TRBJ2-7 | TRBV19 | CASSTTTGGRAYEQYF | TGTGCCAGTAGTACCACGACAGGGGGCCGTGCCTACGAGCAGTACTTC
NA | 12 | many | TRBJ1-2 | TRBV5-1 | CASRPGNYGYTF | TGCGCCAGCAGGCCAGGGAACTATGGCTACACCTTC
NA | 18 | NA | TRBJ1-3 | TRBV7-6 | CASSHQQGLSRSGNTIYF | TGTGCCAGCAGCCACCAACAGGGCCTTTCAAGATCTGGAAACACCATATATTTT
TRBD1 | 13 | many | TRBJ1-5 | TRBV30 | CAWSRQGNQPQHF | TGTGCCTGGAGCCGACAGGGGAATCAGCCCCAGCATTTT
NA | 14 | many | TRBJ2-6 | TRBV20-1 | CSASPDGGGGVLTF | TGCAGTGCCTCCCCCGACGGCGGAGGTGGTGTCCTGACTTTC
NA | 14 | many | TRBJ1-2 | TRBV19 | CASSIVASNYGYTF | TGTGCCAGTAGTATAGTGGCAAGTAACTATGGCTACACCTTC
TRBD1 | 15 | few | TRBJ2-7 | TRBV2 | CASSERSGTGVEQYF | TGTGCCAGCAGTGAAAGGTCAGGGACAGGGGTCGAGCAGTACTTC
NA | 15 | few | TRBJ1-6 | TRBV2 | CASSESLGTGSPLHF | TGTGCCAGCAGTGAGAGTTTAGGGACTGGATCACCCCTCCACTTT
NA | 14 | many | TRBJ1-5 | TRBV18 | CASSPIKGNQPQHF | TGTGCCAGCTCACCAATCAAGGGAAATCAGCCCCAGCATTTT
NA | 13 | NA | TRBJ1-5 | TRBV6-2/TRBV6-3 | CASSSGENQPQHF | TGTGCCAGCAGTTCAGGGGAGAATCAGCCCCAGCATTTT
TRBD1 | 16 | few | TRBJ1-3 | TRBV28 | CASSQTGTGFRNTIYF | TGTGCCAGCAGTCAAACCGGGACAGGGTTCAGGAACACCATATATTTT
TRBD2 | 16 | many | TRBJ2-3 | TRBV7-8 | CASSPGLAGAVDTQYF | TGTGCCAGCAGCCCCGGACTAGCGGGAGCGGTAGATACGCAGTATTTT
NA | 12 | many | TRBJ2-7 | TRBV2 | CASSQTHYEQYF | TGTGCCAGCAGCCAGACACACTACGAGCAGTACTTC
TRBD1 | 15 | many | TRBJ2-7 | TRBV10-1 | CASSESGTGGFEQYF | TGCGCCAGCAGTGAGTCCGGGACAGGGGGCTTCGAGCAGTACTTC
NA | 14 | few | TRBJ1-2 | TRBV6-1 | CASRSPYSNYGYTF | TGTGCCAGCAGGAGTCCTTACTCCAACTATGGCTACACCTTC
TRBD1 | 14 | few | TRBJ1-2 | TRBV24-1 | CATSELGQEYGYTF | TGTGCCACCAGTGAACTTGGACAGGAGTATGGCTACACCTTC
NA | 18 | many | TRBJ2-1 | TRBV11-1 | CASSLIAPGGRTYNEQFF | TGTGCCAGCAGCTTAATTGCCCCCGGCGGTAGGACATACAATGAGCAGTTCTTC
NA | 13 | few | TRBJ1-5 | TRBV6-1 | CASSERGNQTQNF | TGTGCCAGCAGTGAAAGGGGCAATCAGACCCAGAATTTT
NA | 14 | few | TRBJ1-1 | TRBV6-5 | CASSYSSRAFVAFF | TGTGCCAGCAGTTACAGCTCCAGGGCTTTTGTGGCTTTCTTT
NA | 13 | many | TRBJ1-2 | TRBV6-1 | CASSPTGDYGYTF | TGTGCCAGCAGTCCGACAGGAGACTATGGCTACACCTTC
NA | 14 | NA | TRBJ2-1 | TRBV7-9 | CASSSRTTFDEQFF | TGTGCCAGCAGCTCACGGACAACTTTTGATGAGCAGTTCTTC
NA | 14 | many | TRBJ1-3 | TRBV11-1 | CASSDRYVGNTIYF | TGTGCCAGCAGCGACAGATATGTTGGAAACACCATATATTTT
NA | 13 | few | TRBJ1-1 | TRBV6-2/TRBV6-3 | CASSRRVGAEAFF | TGTGCCAGCAGCAGAAGGGTTGGCGCTGAAGCTTTCTTT
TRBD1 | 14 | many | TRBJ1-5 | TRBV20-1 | CSARDDRGLQPQHF | TGCAGTGCTAGAGACGACAGGGGGCTTCAGCCCCAGCATTTT
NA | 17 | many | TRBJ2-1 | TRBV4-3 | CASSLRGGVSSYNEQFF | TGCGCCAGCAGCCTAAGGGGGGGGGTGAGCTCCTACAATGAGCAGTTCTTC
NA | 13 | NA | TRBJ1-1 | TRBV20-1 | CSAANLMNTEAFF | TGCAGTGCTGCGAACCTCATGAACACTGAAGCTTTCTTT
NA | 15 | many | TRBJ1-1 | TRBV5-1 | CASSIGQTMNTEAFF | TGCGCCAGCAGCATCGGACAGACTATGAACACTGAAGCTTTCTTT
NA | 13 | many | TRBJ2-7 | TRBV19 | CASSIRGQYEQYF | TGTGCCAGTAGTATCAGGGGCCAGTACGAGCAGTACTTC
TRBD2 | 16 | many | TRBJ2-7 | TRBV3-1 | CASSQGAGTSGYEQYF | TGTGCCAGCAGCCAAGGGGCAGGGACTAGCGGTTACGAGCAGTACTTC
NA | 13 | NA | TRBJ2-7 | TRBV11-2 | CASSLGSTYEQYF | TGTGCCAGCAGCTTAGGAAGTACCTACGAGCAGTACTTC
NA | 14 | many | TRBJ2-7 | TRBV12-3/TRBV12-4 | CASSVRDGGSEQYF | TGTGCCAGCAGCGTCCGGGACGGCGGTAGTGAGCAGTACTTC
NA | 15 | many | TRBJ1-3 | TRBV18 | CASSPTRTTGNTIYF | TGTGCCAGCTCACCAACGAGAACAACTGGAAACACCATATATTTT
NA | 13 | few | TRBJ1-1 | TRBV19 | CASSIKISTEAFF | TGTGCCAGTAGTATTAAAATCAGCACTGAAGCTTTCTTT
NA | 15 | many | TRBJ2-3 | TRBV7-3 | CASSLRSGPTDTQYF | TGTGCCAGCAGCTTAAGGAGCGGGCCCACAGATACGCAGTATTTT
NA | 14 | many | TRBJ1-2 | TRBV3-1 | CASSPGSGYYGYTF | TGTGCCAGCAGCCCTGGTTCAGGGTATTATGGCTACACCTTC
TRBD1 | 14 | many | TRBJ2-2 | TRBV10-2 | CASILTGGTGELFF | TGCGCCAGCATACTCACAGGGGGCACCGGGGAGCTGTTTTTT